Below, 24 T cell receptor beta chains from the same sample are listed, as sequenced in a study of PD-L1 blockade in urothelial cancer (dated by TCRdb to about 2017). The library came from the immunoSEQ multiplex PCR assay. TCRdb holds this immuneACCESS table with in-frame rearrangements only. Some clones are missing; in checked studies, unresolved V genes explain under half, and the rest has no known cause. Present in this sample are around 110,000 clones, roughly 89% of which were seen just once. The top ten hold more than 1.5% of the sample. Read against the paper, the sample's time point label means: peripheral blood 6 weeks after treatment start. Specimen: PBMCs, collected around atezolizumab (anti-PD-L1) treatment. The origin of the receptors is a man between 60 and 75 years old with urothelial cancer.

The count of this clone is one. V is TRBV4-2 and J is TRBJ2-7, with 8 bases that match TRBD1. After removal of 4 bases from V and 3 bases from J, the junction contained 5 bases not matched to a gene. From germline, CDR1 is LGHNA and CDR2 YNFKEQ. The length of the CDR3 is 14 residues. In nucleotides, the CDR3 is TGTGCCAGCAGCCCAGGACAGGGTAGCTACGAGCAGTACTTC. As protein: CASSPGQGSYEQYF.

The chain links TRBV30 to TRBJ1-1; D remains unclear. This CDR3 spans 12 amino acids. Per the germline V gene, CDR1 is GTSNPN and CDR2 is SVGIG (reference sequence). V was clipped by 3 bases and J by 1 base, with 6 bases between them. CDR3 in amino acids: CAWRPQNTEAFF. The CDR3 DNA sequence: TGTGCCTGGAGGCCACAGAACACTGAAGCTTTCTTT.

CDR3: CASSREQGGSYEQYF. The CDR3 DNA is TGTGCCAGCAGTCGGGAACAGGGGGGCTCCTACGAGCAGTACTTC. The chain is built from TRBV6-1 and TRBJ2-7; the match to TRBD1 covers 8 bases. The CDR3 is 15 amino acids. The germline CDR1 and CDR2 sequences are MNHNS and SASEGT. The ends lost 5 bases at V and 0 bases at J; junction bases unmatched: 6.

This clone was counted only a few times. The chain links TRBV4-2 to TRBJ1-5, with D uncertain. The germline V and J ends were trimmed by 0 bases and 2 bases, with 8 bases remaining between them. The CDR3 loop spans 15 amino acids. Germline V gene data show CDR1 as LGHNA and CDR2 as YNFKEQ. The DNA for the CDR3 is TGTGCCAGCAGCCAAGAGCGGCAACGCAATCAGCCCCAGCATTTT. Its protein is CASSQERQRNQPQHF.

The rearrangement joins TRBV5-6 to TRBJ2-1; the D gene is possibly TRBD2 (7 bases). V was pared by 3 bases and J by 10 bases, with 14 bases between. This CDR3 spans 13 amino acids. Germline V lookup: CDR1 SGHDT, CDR2 YYEEEE. CDR3 protein: CASSWEGVREQFF. CDR3 coding DNA: TGTGCCAGCAGCTGGGAGGGGGTCCGGGAGCAGTTCTTC.

Here the CDR3 reads CASSLVKGGTEAFF. DNA of the CDR3: TGTGCCAGCAGCTTAGTTAAAGGGGGAACTGAAGCTTTCTTT. The V call is TRBV7-9, the J call TRBJ1-1; TRBD1 is a possible D gene (6 bases). Deletions cut 1 base from V and 5 bases from J, with 11 bases between. Germline V CDR1 and CDR2: SEHNR, FQNEAQ (reference sequence). The CDR3 runs to 14 residues.

The CDR3 DNA reads as TGCGCCAGCAGCTTTGGGCTCCTAGCGGGTAGGGTCAATGAGCAGTTCTTC. This translates into CASSFGLLAGRVNEQFF. The rearrangement joins TRBV5-1 to TRBJ2-1, with TRBD2 matching 8 bases. The CDR3 contains 17 residues. With 2 bases clipped from V and 6 bases from J, the junction kept 13 bases outside the gene matches. Germline V gene lookup returns CDR1 SGHRS and CDR2 YFSETQ.

The chain carries TRBV5-1 and TRBJ1-4; the match to TRBD1 covers 9 bases. V was pared by 0 bases and J by 5 bases, with 2 bases of the junction left unmatched. The CDR3 has 15 residues. Germline loops: CDR1 SGHRS, CDR2 YFSETQ. The CDR3 loop reads CASSLVGTGNEKLFF. Written as DNA, the CDR3 is TGCGCCAGCAGCTTGGTTGGGACAGGGAATGAAAAACTGTTTTTT.

The V call is TRBV7-9, the J call TRBJ1-2; D is possibly TRBD1 (5 bases). Germline CDR1 is SEHNR and CDR2 is FQNEAQ (reference sequence). V gave up 1 base and J gave up 6 bases, with 15 bases separating them. CDR3 length equals 15 residues. CDR3 loop: CASSLDSAGQNGYTF. The DNA for the CDR3 is TGTGCCAGCAGCTTAGATTCAGCGGGGCAGAATGGCTACACCTTC.

The gene calls are TRBV5-4 and TRBJ2-2, with 9 bases fitting TRBD2. Trimming cost V 0 bases and J 7 bases; bases outside gene matches: 4. This CDR3 region has 15 residues. Germline CDR1 SGHNT, CDR2 YYREEE (reference sequence). The CDR3 protein is CASSLGGRDNGELFF. DNA for the CDR3: TGTGCCAGCAGCTTGGGCGGGAGGGATAACGGGGAGCTGTTTTTT.

The chain employs TRBV5-1 and TRBJ2-3; TRBD1 aligns across 8 bases. The CDR3 runs to 13 residues. V shed 5 bases and J 5 bases; nucleotides not matched to a gene: 4. Germline V gene lookup returns CDR1 SGHRS and CDR2 YFSETQ. The CDR3 bases are TGCGCCAGCAGAGAGACAGGGGTAGATACGCAGTATTTT. Its protein product is CASRETGVDTQYF.

V and J are TRBV5-1 and TRBJ2-5; 12 bases are a match to TRBD2. Unmatched junction bases numbered 5, after V lost 0 bases and J lost 5 bases. The CDR3 extends over 16 amino acids. The germline V gene has CDR1 SGHRS and CDR2 YFSETQ. DNA of the CDR3: TGCGCCAGCAGCTTGGGACTAGCGGGGGAGGTGGAGACCCAGTACTTC. This translates into CASSLGLAGEVETQYF.

The CDR3: CASSPRQPAEAFF. The CDR3 region has the DNA TGTGCCAGCAGCCCTAGACAGCCCGCTGAAGCTTTCTTT. The V call is TRBV5-5, the J call TRBJ1-1; the D gene is possibly TRBD1 (5 bases). Looked up from germline, CDR1 is SGHKS and CDR2 is YYEKEE (reference sequence). The CDR3 has 13 residues. V lost 4 bases and J 6 bases, leaving 13 bases between the germline ends.

The chain is built from TRBV7-9 and TRBJ2-7; 11 bases map to TRBD2. Per the germline V gene, CDR1 is SEHNR and CDR2 is FQNEAQ (reference sequence). CDR3 length: 17 amino acids. Losses at the gene ends were 1 base for V and 0 bases for J; bases not matched to a gene: 5. This CDR3 reads CASSLGLAGGRSYEQYF. DNA for the CDR3: TGTGCCAGCAGCTTAGGGCTAGCGGGAGGCCGCTCCTACGAGCAGTACTTC.

This rearrangement joins TRBV4-2 to TRBJ2-1, with 12 nucleotides matching TRBD2. Per the germline V gene, CDR1 is LGHNA and CDR2 is YNFKEQ. V lost 3 bases to trimming and J lost 7 bases; unmatched junction nucleotides: 10. This CDR3 comprises 17 residues. The CDR3 DNA reads as TGTGCCAGCAGCCACTCTCTGACTAGCGGGAGTGGGAATGAGCAGTTCTTC. Protein product: CASSHSLTSGSGNEQFF.

The chain combines TRBV5-1 with TRBJ1-4; no definite D call. Germline CDR1 is SGHRS and CDR2 is YFSETQ. This CDR3 is built from 15 residues. V lost 2 bases to trimming and J lost 0 bases, with 8 bases between them. This CDR3 reads CASSFGFATNEKLFF. The CDR3 coding sequence is TGCGCCAGCAGCTTCGGTTTTGCAACTAATGAAAAACTGTTTTTT.

CDR3 loop: CAWSRGLAGANEQFF. CDR3 nucleotides: TGTGCCTGGAGTCGGGGACTAGCGGGAGCCAATGAGCAGTTCTTC. The genes are TRBV30 and TRBJ2-1; the match to TRBD2 covers 14 bases. CDR3 length: 15 residues. Germline V gene lookup returns CDR1 GTSNPN and CDR2 SVGIG (reference sequence). V shed 2 bases, J shed 6 bases, and the junction held 3 bases outside the gene matches.

The V call is TRBV7-9, the J call TRBJ1-2; the D is unclear. This CDR3 comprises 15 residues. CDR1 SEHNR and CDR2 FQNEAQ come from the germline V gene (reference sequence). V gave up 1 base and J gave up 0 bases, with 9 bases separating them. CDR3 bases: TGTGCCAGCAGCTTAGAAACAGCAGCTAACTATGGCTACACCTTC. It yields the protein CASSLETAANYGYTF. The variable domain in full, completed from reference TRBV7-9 and TRBJ1-2, reads DTGVSQNPRHKITKRGQNVTFRCDPISEHNRLYWYRQTLGQGPEFLTYFQNEAQLEKSRLLSDRFSAERPKGSFSTLEIQRTEQGDSAMYLCASSLETAANYGYTFGSGTRLTVV.

The chain employs TRBV19 and TRBJ1-5, with D possibly being TRBD1 (6 bases). V lost 2 bases and J 1 base, leaving 9 bases between the germline ends. Germline CDR1 reads LNHDA; CDR2 reads SQIVND (reference sequence). The CDR3 totals 15 residues. CDR3 sequence reads: CASSIIRGSNQPQHF. The CDR3 DNA follows: TGTGCCAGTAGTATAATCAGGGGCAGCAATCAGCCCCAGCATTTT. The full variable domain, its missing parts supplied by reference TRBV19 and TRBJ1-5, is DGGITQSPKYLFRKEGQNVTLSCEQNLNHDAMYWYRQDPGQGLRLIYYSQIVNDFQKGDIAEGYSVSREKKESFPLTVTSAQKNPTAFYLCASSIIRGSNQPQHFGDGTRLSIL.

This chain connects TRBV29-1 to TRBJ2-2; D may be TRBD1 (5 bases). The V gene's germline CDR1 is SQVTM and CDR2 ANQGSEA. Trimming left V 6 bases short and J 1 base short, with 6 bases between. This CDR3 spans 12 amino acids. The CDR3 protein is CSVTGNTGELFF. CDR3 DNA sequence: TGCAGCGTAACAGGGAACACCGGGGAGCTGTTTTTT.

V and J are TRBV13 and TRBJ2-7; 8 bases map to TRBD1. The CDR3 consists of 15 residues. Losses at the gene ends were 4 bases for V and 2 bases for J; bases not matched to a gene: 7. Germline values: CDR1 PRHDT, CDR2 FYEKMQ (reference sequence). CDR3 bases: TGTGCCAGCAGCTCACCCGGGACAGGTACCTACGAGCAGTACTTC. This codes for CASSSPGTGTYEQYF.

The chain is built from TRBV7-2 and TRBJ2-1; tentatively, D is TRBD2 (6 bases). The V end lost 2 bases, the J end lost 4 bases, and 12 bases lay between the germline ends. CDR1 and CDR2 from the germline V gene are SGHTA and FQGNSA. The CDR3 covers 15 residues. CDR3 bases: TGTGCCAGCAGCTTAATGCGGGGATCGTACAATGAGCAGTTCTTC. It is translated as CASSLMRGSYNEQFF.

This sequence joins TRBV4-1 and TRBJ1-1, with a tentative D call TRBD1 (5 bases). V dropped 1 base and J dropped 11 bases, with 17 bases sitting between them. CDR3 length: 14 amino acids. The V gene's germline CDR1 is MGHRA and CDR2 YSYEKL. Here the CDR3 DNA reads TGCGCCAGCAGCCAAGCCCAAGCGGGGGTAAACGCTTTCTTT. This sequence encodes CASSQAQAGVNAFF.

This clone was recorded once. V gene TRBV5-1 combines with J gene TRBJ2-7, with TRBD2 identical over 9 bases. CDR1 and CDR2 from the germline V gene are SGHRS and YFSETQ. The CDR3 runs 15 residues. The junction had 6 bases not matched to a gene; V was cut back by 0 bases and J by 5 bases. The DNA for the CDR3 is TGCGCCAGCAGCTTGGGGCTAGCGGGGAACCACGAGCAGTACTTC. Protein product: CASSLGLAGNHEQYF.